What follows are 15 T cell receptor beta chains derived from one specimen sequenced in a study of T cell repertoires in cytomegalovirus infection (dated by TCRdb to about 2019). The sample was run on an Illumina HiSeq 1500. The raw public reads went through TCRdb reprocessing: fastp at Q25, MiXCR clone calling, in-frame beta chains kept. Rows are combined by CDR3 protein, so each entry shows the most common genes and DNA. This sample comprises some 230,000 distinct CDR3 sequences, roughly 23% of them detected only once. Jointly, the top ten make up around a sixth of the sample. Sequenced sample: CD8+ T cells from PBMCs. The receptors here all came from a human donor in good health (CMV status not recorded). Some clones in this sample may be carry-over from other donors' samples.

This clonotype was counted only a few times. V and J are TRBV15 and TRBJ2-7; TRBD1 agrees at 8 bases. The CDR3 runs to 14 residues. The trim removed 3 bases at V and 5 bases at J, leaving 6 bases unmatched. Germline values: CDR1 LNHNV, CDR2 YYDKDF (reference sequence). The DNA of the CDR3 is TGTGCCACCAGCAGCCGGGACAGGTCCCACGAGCAGTACTTC. Encoded protein: CATSSRDRSHEQYF.

CDR3 region: CASSSGASTDTQYF. DNA of the CDR3: TGTGCCAGCAGCTCAGGTGCTAGCACAGATACGCAGTATTTT. The V gene is TRBV7-3, the J gene TRBJ2-3; the D is unclear. This CDR3 has 14 residues. With 4 bases removed from V and 0 bases from J, the gap between germline ends came to 8 bases. Looked up from germline, CDR1 is SGHTA and CDR2 is FQGTGA. The variable domain in full, with the rest retrieved from reference TRBV7-3 and TRBJ2-3, is GAGVSQTPSNKVTEKGKYVELRCDPISGHTALYWYRQSLGQGPEFLIYFQGTGAADDSGLPNDRFFAVRPEGSVSTLKIQRTERGDSAVYLCASSSGASTDTQYFGPGTRLTVL.

This clonotype has a count of ten or more. The chain is built from TRBV7-9 and TRBJ2-7, with D uncertain. The length of the CDR3 is 14 residues. CDR1 and CDR2 (germline): SEHNR, FQNEAQ (reference sequence). Trimming removed 3 bases at V and 5 bases at J, with 14 bases between. In DNA form, the CDR3 reads TGTGCCAGCAGCTTGACCCCCCGGGTGGACGAGCAGTACTTC. Its translation is CASSLTPRVDEQYF.

The J gene is TRBJ1-1, the V gene TRBV7-9; no clear D gene. Germline V lookup: CDR1 SEHNR, CDR2 FQNEAQ (reference sequence). The V end lost 2 bases, the J end lost 1 base, and 11 bases lay between the germline ends. The CDR3 runs 15 residues. CDR3 DNA: TGTGCCAGCAGCTTACTCCGGACGGCGAACACTGAAGCTTTCTTT. Amino acids: CASSLLRTANTEAFF.

The sample holds a few counts of this clonotype. This chain links TRBV4-1 with TRBJ2-2; 9 bases are a match to TRBD1. The CDR3 spans 18 residues. CDR1 MGHRA and CDR2 YSYEKL come from the germline V gene. V trimming: 0 bases; J trimming: 1 base; junction bases outside the gene matches: 6. CDR3 coding DNA: TGCGCCAGCAGCCAAGACCTCACAGGGGGCCTGAACACCGGGGAGCTGTTTTTT. It specifies CASSQDLTGGLNTGELFF.

The chain links TRBV5-6 to TRBJ2-7, with 13 bases identical to TRBD2. Germline-derived CDR1 and CDR2 are SGHDT and YYEEEE. CDR3 length equals 15 residues. The ends lost 1 base at V and 5 bases at J; junction bases unmatched: 3. This CDR3 is CASSLTSGGVHEQYF. CDR3 nucleotides: TGTGCCAGCAGCTTGACTAGCGGGGGGGTCCACGAGCAGTACTTC.

This clonotype was recorded a few times. The chain recombines TRBV15 with TRBJ1-2, with a weak D call TRBD1 (5 bases). Trimming removed 5 bases from V and 4 bases from J, with 17 bases in between. Germline CDR1 is LNHNV and CDR2 is YYDKDF (reference sequence). CDR3 length equals 15 residues. CDR3: CATSGMQGPSYGYTF. The CDR3 DNA sequence: TGTGCCACCAGCGGTATGCAGGGTCCCAGCTATGGCTACACCTTC.

This clonotype showed up many times. The chain links TRBV25-1 to TRBJ2-7, with TRBD2 identical over 7 bases. Germline trimming cut 3 bases from V and 2 bases from J; bases unmatched to any gene: 10. This CDR3 has 16 amino acids. The germline gives CDR1 MGHDK, CDR2 SYGVNS. CDR3 sequence: CASSDRAGRAAYEQYF. The CDR3 DNA reads TGTGCCAGCAGTGACCGAGCAGGGAGGGCTGCCTACGAGCAGTACTTC.

This clonotype was picked up many times. The CDR3 loop is CASSKGGTPYTQYF. CDR3 nucleotides: TGTGCCAGCAGCAAAGGCGGGACTCCTTATACGCAGTATTTT. This chain joins TRBV7-3 and TRBJ2-3; TRBD2 is a possible D gene (6 bases). The CDR3 covers 14 residues. The V and J ends lost 5 bases and 7 bases respectively, with 16 bases between them. Germline values: CDR1 SGHTA, CDR2 FQGTGA. The entire variable domain, with the rest obtained from reference TRBV7-3 and TRBJ2-3, is as follows: GAGVSQTPSNKVTEKGKYVELRCDPISGHTALYWYRQSLGQGPEFLIYFQGTGAADDSGLPNDRFFAVRPEGSVSTLKIQRTERGDSAVYLCASSKGGTPYTQYFGPGTRLTVL.

This clonotype showed up many times. The chain carries TRBV12-3 or TRBV12-4 and TRBJ2-3; D is unclear. V lost 3 bases, J lost 6 bases, and 10 bases lay in between. The CDR3 consists of 13 residues. The CDR3 loop is CASSFNLGDTQYF. The CDR3 nucleotides are TGTGCCAGCAGTTTTAACCTCGGGGATACGCAGTATTTT.

This clonotype was picked up many times. This chain connects TRBV7-2 to TRBJ1-1; D is ambiguous. This CDR3 region has 15 residues. Germline V gene data show CDR1 as SGHTA and CDR2 as FQGNSA. V was trimmed by 5 bases and J by 0 bases, leaving 13 bases between them. The CDR3 sequence: CASSRVGAMNTEAFF. DNA of the CDR3: TGTGCCAGCAGCCGGGTGGGAGCTATGAACACTGAAGCTTTCTTT.

This clonotype was observed a handful of times. The chain joins TRBV19 to TRBJ2-2; TRBD2 matches 8 bases. J gave up 4 bases and V 1 base, and 8 bases lay outside the gene matches. The CDR3 sequence is 17 residues long. CDR1 LNHDA and CDR2 SQIVND come from the germline V gene (reference sequence). This CDR3 reads CASSIGAGGSFTGELFF. In nucleotides, the CDR3 is TGTGCCAGTAGTATAGGTGCGGGGGGCAGTTTCACCGGGGAGCTGTTTTTT.

With respect to this clonotype: Mismatch with germline at one junction end may stem from a read error. The V and J genes are TRBV7-9 and TRBJ2-1, with a tentative D call TRBD2 (5 bases). CDR1 is SEHNR, CDR2 FQNEAQ, per germline (reference sequence). CDR3 length: 15 residues. CDR3 in amino acids: CASSLAPGRNNEQFF. As DNA, the CDR3 is TGTGCCAGCAGCCTAGCCCCGGGAAGGAACAATGAGCAGTTCTTC.

This clonotype occurred a few times. The V and J genes are TRBV2 and TRBJ2-1; the D is unclear. The germline CDR1 and CDR2 sequences are SNHLY and FYNNEI. The CDR3 length is 13 residues. Trimming cost V 4 bases and J 6 bases, with 10 bases left between them. The CDR3 sequence is CASSVDSFNEQFF. The DNA for the CDR3 is TGTGCCAGCAGTGTTGACTCGTTCAATGAGCAGTTCTTC.

The V and J genes are TRBV25-1 and TRBJ1-5, with 8 bases identical to TRBD1. The CDR3 is 16 residues long. V shed 4 bases, J shed 3 bases, and the junction held 8 bases outside the gene matches. Germline V CDR1 and CDR2: MGHDK, SYGVNS. CDR3 coding DNA: TGTGCCAGCAGTGTCTTCGGGACAGGCCACAATCAGCCCCAGCATTTT. This gives the protein CASSVFGTGHNQPQHF.